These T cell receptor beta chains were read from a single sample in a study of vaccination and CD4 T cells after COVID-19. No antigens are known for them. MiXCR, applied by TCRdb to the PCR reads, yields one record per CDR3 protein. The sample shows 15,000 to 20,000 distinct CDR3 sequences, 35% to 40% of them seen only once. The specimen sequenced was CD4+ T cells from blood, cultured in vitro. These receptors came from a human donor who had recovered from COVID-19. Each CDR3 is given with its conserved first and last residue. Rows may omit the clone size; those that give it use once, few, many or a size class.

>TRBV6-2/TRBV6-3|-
CASTRIVETEAFF
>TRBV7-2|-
CASSLSYVDGYTF
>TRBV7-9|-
CASSLVGGFGGYTF
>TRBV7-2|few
CASREAVVTDTQYF
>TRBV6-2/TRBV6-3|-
CASRPHDGVPSYEQYF
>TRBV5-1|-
CASSLEGSGSSEQFF
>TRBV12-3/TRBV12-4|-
CASSLGSTYEQYF
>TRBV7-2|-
CASSSRRSSYEQYF
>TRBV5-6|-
CASSYGAFYGYTF
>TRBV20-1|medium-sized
CSASPGYNSPLHF
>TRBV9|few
CASSVGVTDYGYTF
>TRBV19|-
CASKEGTAFF
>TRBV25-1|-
CASRNTGTVLTDTQYF
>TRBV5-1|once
CASSSSRGLAASYNEQFF
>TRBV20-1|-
CSARVSRLAGGLGGETQYF
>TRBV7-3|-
CASSSQGTNYNEQFF
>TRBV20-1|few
CSAREGDGRYEQYF
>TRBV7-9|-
CASSFPPRLAGTKDEQFF
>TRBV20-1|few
CSARPMGQGSTYEQYF
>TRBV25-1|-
CASSASARGAHYGYTF
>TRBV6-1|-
CASSRGGETQYF
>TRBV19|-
CASIPGTAVNKEAFF
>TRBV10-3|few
CAISDSRGTGSETQYF
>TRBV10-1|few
CASSESRGTDTQYF
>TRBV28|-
CASRDRQDNQPQHF
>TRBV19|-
CASSIEGAYEQFF
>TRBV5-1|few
CASSLERAGDYGYTF
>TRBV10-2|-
CASSEPVRRAKNIQYF
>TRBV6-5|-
CASSSVTGGIGEQYF
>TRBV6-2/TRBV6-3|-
CASSPGTSEVNEQFF
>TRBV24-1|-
CATSDLTKTNTGELFF
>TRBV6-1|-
CASSDTGGGYNEQFF
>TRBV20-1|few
CSARPRRSRSYNEQFF
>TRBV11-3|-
CASSYNRVNEQFF
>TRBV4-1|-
CASSQDTSYGYTF
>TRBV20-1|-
CSASFGTGGTDTQYF
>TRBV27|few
CASSLFRNNEQFF
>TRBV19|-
CASSMFQGYTF
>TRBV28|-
CASSLGPGQGNSPLHF
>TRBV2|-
CASRTGLAGLIYEQYF
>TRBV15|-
CATSRPSTGGYNSPLHF
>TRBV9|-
CASSKNRETQYF
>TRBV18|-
CASSPEGSSYNEQFF
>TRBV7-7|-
CASSPLGNVYEQYF
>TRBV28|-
CASSLGLPRPKTQYF
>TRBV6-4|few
CASSVERGAEAFF